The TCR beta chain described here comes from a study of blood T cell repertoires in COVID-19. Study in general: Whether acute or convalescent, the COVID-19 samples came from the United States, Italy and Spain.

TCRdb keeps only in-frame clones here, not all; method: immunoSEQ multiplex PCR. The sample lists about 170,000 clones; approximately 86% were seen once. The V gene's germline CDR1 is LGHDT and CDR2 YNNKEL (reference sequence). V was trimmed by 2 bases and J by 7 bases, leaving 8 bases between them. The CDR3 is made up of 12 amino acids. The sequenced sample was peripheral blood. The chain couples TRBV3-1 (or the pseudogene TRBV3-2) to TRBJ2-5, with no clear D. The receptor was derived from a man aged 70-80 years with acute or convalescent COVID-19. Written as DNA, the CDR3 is TGTGCCAGCAGCCAATTTTCCGGGACCCAGTACTTC. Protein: CASSQFSGTQYF.